One and the same sample provided the 13 T cell receptor beta chains below, sequenced in a study of CD8+ T cells in alopecia areata. Stated treatment: oral pan-JAK inhibitor, 5-10 mg twice daily. Reverse transcription of extracted RNA yielded cDNA, which provided the sequencing template. The table came from immunoSEQ multiplex PCR; TCRdb's copy has only in-frame clones and leaves some out. The sample holds some 58,000 clones, around 45% seen once. The sequences come from CD8+ T cells sorted from blood, collected at approximately week 36, from a patient treated with tofacitinib. All receptors derive from a human donor with alopecia areata.

The rearrangement joins TRBV4-1 to TRBJ2-1, with D possibly TRBD1 on 6 matching bases. CDR1 is MGHRA, CDR2 YSYEKL, per germline. The CDR3 has 17 residues. V lost 4 bases and J 4 bases, leaving 20 bases between the germline ends. CDR3 amino acids: CASSLMPQGSSYNEQFF. CDR3 in DNA: TGCGCCAGCAGCCTCATGCCCCAGGGGTCATCGTACAATGAGCAGTTCTTC.

This chain joins TRBV5-1 and TRBJ2-1; TRBD2 is a possible D gene (6 bases). The CDR3 has 13 amino acids. Trimming removed 8 bases at V and 8 bases at J, with 17 bases between. Germline V gives CDR1 SGHRS, CDR2 YFSETQ. The CDR3 sequence: CASRDSNGYEQFF. The DNA for the CDR3 is TGCGCCAGTAGGGACTCTAATGGGTATGAGCAGTTCTTC.

V and J are TRBV27 and TRBJ2-4; D uncertain. The CDR3 spans 11 residues. The V end was cut by 6 bases, the J end by 10 bases, with 10 bases between. Germline-derived CDR1 and CDR2 are MNHEY and SMNVEV (reference sequence). The CDR3 nucleotides read TGTGCCAGCAGGGCAGCAGGTATTCAGTACTTC. The encoded protein is CASRAAGIQYF.

The chain carries TRBV7-9 and TRBJ2-3, with TRBD1 identical over 10 bases. The V and J ends lost 5 bases and 2 bases, in that order; junction bases with no gene match: 7. From germline, CDR1 is SEHNR and CDR2 FQNEAQ (reference sequence). CDR3 size: 16 residues. The DNA for the CDR3 is TGTGCCAGCAGCCTCCGACAGGGGGCATACACAGATACGCAGTATTTT. Translation: CASSLRQGAYTDTQYF.

V is TRBV6-1 and J is TRBJ2-5; D may be TRBD1 or TRBD2 (5 bases each). The J call could be wrong; TRBJ2-7 is a better fit for the DNA end. Germline CDR1 MNHNS, CDR2 SASEGT. CDR3 length equals 12 residues. The CDR3 region is CASTGLGREQYF. The CDR3 DNA is TGTGCCAGCACGGGGCTGGGTCGCGAGCAGTACTTC.

The sample holds a few counts of this clone. The chain carries TRBV7-9 and TRBJ1-2; 11 nucleotides agree with TRBD1. V dropped 5 bases and J dropped 2; count of bases not matched to a gene: 7. The CDR3 has 16 amino acids. Germline-derived CDR1 and CDR2 are SEHNR and FQNEAQ (reference sequence). The CDR3 sequence is CASSRTGGASNYGYTF. CDR3 DNA: TGTGCCAGCAGCCGGACAGGGGGCGCATCCAACTATGGCTACACCTTC. Based on the CDR3 plus reference TRBV7-9 and TRBJ1-2, the full variable domain is DTGVSQNPRHKITKRGQNVTFRCDPISEHNRLYWYRQTLGQGPEFLTYFQNEAQLEKSRLLSDRFSAERPKGSFSTLEIQRTEQGDSAMYLCASSRTGGASNYGYTFGSGTRLTVV.

The chain employs TRBV7-8 and TRBJ2-3; 9 nucleotides align to TRBD2. Germline V gene data show CDR1 as SGHVS and CDR2 as FQNEAQ. CDR3 length: 15 residues. After removal of 5 bases from V and 5 bases from J, the junction contained 8 bases not matched to a gene. CDR3 in DNA: TGTGCCAGCAGCATGACTAGCGGAGCTCAAGATACGCAGTATTTT. It yields the protein CASSMTSGAQDTQYF. The variable domain in full, with the rest retrieved from reference TRBV7-8 and TRBJ2-3, is GAGVSQSPRYKVAKRGQDVALRCDPISGHVSLFWYQQALGQGPEFLTYFQNEAQLDKSGLPSDRFFAERPEGSVSTLKIQRTQQEDSAVYLCASSMTSGAQDTQYFGPGTRLTVL.

In its sample, this clone was seen a few times. The chain has TRBV7-9 and TRBJ2-7, with a tentative D call TRBD1 (5 bases). The CDR3 spans 13 residues. The V gene lost 7 bases and the J gene lost 6 bases, with 16 bases spanning the gap. Germline-derived CDR1 and CDR2 are SEHNR and FQNEAQ (reference sequence). CDR3 sequence reads: CASTPSGALEQYF. The CDR3 bases are TGTGCCAGCACCCCCTCTGGGGCTCTCGAGCAGTACTTC.

Turning to this clone: Other DNA sequences in this specimen translate into the identical CDR3. This chain uses TRBV30 with TRBJ2-1; D unclear. Per the germline V gene, CDR1 is GTSNPN and CDR2 is SVGIG (reference sequence). V lost 0 bases, J lost 1 base, and 4 bases lay in between. CDR3 length: 13 amino acids. The CDR3 sequence is CAWSVGSYNEQFF. In DNA form, the CDR3 reads TGTGCCTGGAGTGTTGGTTCCTACAATGAGCAGTTCTTC.

The rearrangement uses TRBV27 and TRBJ2-5; tentative D call: TRBD2 (6 bases). V was cut by 6 bases and J by 4 bases, with 15 bases left in between. The CDR3 is 14 residues long. Germline loops: CDR1 MNHEY, CDR2 SMNVEV (reference sequence). This CDR3 is CASSPAGLGETQYF. The CDR3 coding sequence is TGTGCCAGCAGCCCAGCGGGTCTGGGAGAGACCCAGTACTTC.

This clone has only a few counts. The gene calls are TRBV29-1 and TRBJ1-1, with D perhaps matching TRBD1 (5 bases). V lost 7 bases, J lost 6 bases, and 18 bases lay in between. CDR3 length: 13 residues. Germline CDR1 and CDR2: SQVTM and ANQGSEA. The CDR3 loop reads CSGLGGEGAEAFF. The DNA for the CDR3 is TGCAGCGGACTGGGGGGAGAAGGGGCTGAAGCTTTCTTT. Full variable domain (missing parts from reference TRBV29-1 and TRBJ1-1): SAVISQKPSRDICQRGTSLTIQCQVDSQVTMMFWYRQQPGQSLTLIATANQGSEATYESGFVIDKFPISRPNLTFSTLTVSNMSPEDSSIYLCSGLGGEGAEAFFGQGTRLTVV.

This clone was picked up a small number of times. This chain connects TRBV11-2 to TRBJ2-5; 9 bases match TRBD2. Per germline, CDR1 SGHAT and CDR2 FQNNGV. CDR3 length: 14 residues. With V trimmed by 5 bases and J by 1 base, 2 bases remained unmatched. CDR3 in amino acids: CASSALAGQETQYF. The CDR3 DNA sequence: TGTGCCAGCAGCGCACTAGCGGGCCAAGAGACCCAGTACTTC.

This clone was found a few times. The V call is TRBV4-3, the J call TRBJ2-2; D is possibly TRBD1 or TRBD2 (6 bases each). CDR3 length equals 13 residues. The V gene's germline CDR1 is LGHNA and CDR2 YSLEER. V was trimmed by 3 bases and J by 7 bases, leaving 9 bases between them. This CDR3 reads CASSQRGVGELFF. The CDR3 DNA is TGCGCCAGCAGCCAGAGGGGGGTCGGGGAGCTGTTTTTT.